This TCR beta chain was found in a study of PD-1 blockade in classical Hodgkin lymphoma. On the study more broadly: Nivolumab was administered to patients intravenously at 3 mg/kg every 2 weeks.

General study findings and limits: Those achieving complete response showed baseline diversity like newly diagnosed patients. It was CD4+ TCR diversity, not CD8+, that rose significantly by C4D1.

Trimming shortened V by 4 bases and J by 3 bases, and 5 bases separated the two germline ends. Germline loops: CDR1 SGHDT, CDR2 YYEEEE. The CDR3 is 12 amino acids. Time point reported: cycle 4 day 1 (C4D1), after six to seven weeks of nivolumab. Each patient's relapse followed autologous stem cell transplantation, and brentuximab vedotin exposure varied. Data came from immunoSEQ multiplex PCR; TCRdb stores just in-frame clones and leaves some out. Of about 60,000 clones listed, approximately 94% are singletons. Worth noting for this clone: Its antigen is currently unknown.

V and J are TRBV5-6 and TRBJ1-3; D gene ambiguous. The material sequenced was peripheral blood mononuclear cells (PBMCs), taken before the fourth cycle of nivolumab. This TCR was recovered from a human donor with classical Hodgkin lymphoma. This CDR3 is CASSPFGNTIYF. CDR3 nucleotides: TGTGCCAGCAGCCCCTTTGGAAACACCATATATTTT.